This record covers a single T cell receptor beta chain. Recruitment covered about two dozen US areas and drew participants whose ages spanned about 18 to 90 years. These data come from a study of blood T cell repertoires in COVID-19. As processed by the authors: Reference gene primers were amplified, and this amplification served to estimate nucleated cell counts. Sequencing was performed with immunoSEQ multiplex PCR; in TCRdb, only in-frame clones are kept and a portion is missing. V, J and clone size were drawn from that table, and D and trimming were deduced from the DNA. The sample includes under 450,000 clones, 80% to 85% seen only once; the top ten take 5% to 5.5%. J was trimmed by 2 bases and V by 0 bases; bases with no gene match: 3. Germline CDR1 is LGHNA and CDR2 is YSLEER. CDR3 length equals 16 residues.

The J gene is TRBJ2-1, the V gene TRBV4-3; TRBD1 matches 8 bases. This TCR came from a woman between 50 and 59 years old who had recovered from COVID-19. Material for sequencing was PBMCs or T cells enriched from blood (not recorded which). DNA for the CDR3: TGCGCCAGCAGCCAAGACGGACAGGGCCCCTACAATGAGCAGTTCTTC. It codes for CASSQDGQGPYNEQFF.